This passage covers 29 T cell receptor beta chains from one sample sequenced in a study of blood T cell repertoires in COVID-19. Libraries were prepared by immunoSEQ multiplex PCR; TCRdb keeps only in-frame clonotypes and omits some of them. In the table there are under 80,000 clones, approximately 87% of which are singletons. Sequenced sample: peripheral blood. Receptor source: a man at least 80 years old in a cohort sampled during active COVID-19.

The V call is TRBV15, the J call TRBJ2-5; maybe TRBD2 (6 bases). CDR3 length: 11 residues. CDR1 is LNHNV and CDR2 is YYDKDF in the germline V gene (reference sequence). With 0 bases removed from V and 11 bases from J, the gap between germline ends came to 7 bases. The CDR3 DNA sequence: TGTGCCACCAGCAGAGATGGGGGGCAGTACTTC. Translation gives CATSRDGGQYF.

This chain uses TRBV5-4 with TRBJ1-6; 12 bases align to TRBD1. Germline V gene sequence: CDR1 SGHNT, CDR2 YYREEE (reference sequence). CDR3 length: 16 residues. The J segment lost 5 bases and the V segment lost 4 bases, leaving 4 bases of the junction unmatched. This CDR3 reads CASSGTGGSHNSPLHF. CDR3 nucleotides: TGTGCCAGCAGCGGGACAGGGGGCTCTCATAATTCACCCCTCCACTTT.

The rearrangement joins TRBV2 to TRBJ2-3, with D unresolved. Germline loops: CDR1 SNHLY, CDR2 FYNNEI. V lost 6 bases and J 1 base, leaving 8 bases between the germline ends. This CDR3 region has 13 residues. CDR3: CASSADRTDTQYF. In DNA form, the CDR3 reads TGTGCCAGCAGCGCGGATCGCACAGATACGCAGTATTTT.

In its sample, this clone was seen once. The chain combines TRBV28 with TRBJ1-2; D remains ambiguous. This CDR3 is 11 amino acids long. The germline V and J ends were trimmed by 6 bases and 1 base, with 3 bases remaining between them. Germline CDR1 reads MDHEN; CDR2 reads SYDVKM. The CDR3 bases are TGTGCCAGCAGACTTAACTATGGCTACACCTTC. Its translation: CASRLNYGYTF.

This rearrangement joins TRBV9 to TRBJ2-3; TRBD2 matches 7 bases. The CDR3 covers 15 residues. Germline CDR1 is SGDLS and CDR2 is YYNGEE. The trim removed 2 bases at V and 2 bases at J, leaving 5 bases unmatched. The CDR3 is CASSVLAAHTDTQYF. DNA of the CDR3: TGTGCCAGCAGCGTCCTAGCGGCTCACACAGATACGCAGTATTTT.

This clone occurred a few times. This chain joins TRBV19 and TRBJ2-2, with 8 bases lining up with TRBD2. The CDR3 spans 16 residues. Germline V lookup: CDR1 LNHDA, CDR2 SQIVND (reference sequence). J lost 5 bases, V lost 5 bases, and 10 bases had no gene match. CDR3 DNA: TGTGCCAGTAGTGTTATAGCGGGGCGGGGGACCGGGGAGCTGTTTTTT. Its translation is CASSVIAGRGTGELFF.

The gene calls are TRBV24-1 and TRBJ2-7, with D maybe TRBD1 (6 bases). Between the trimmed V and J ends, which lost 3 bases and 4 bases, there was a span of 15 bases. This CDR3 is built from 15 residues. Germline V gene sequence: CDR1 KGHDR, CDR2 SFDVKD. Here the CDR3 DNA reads TGTGCCACCAGTGATCTGGACAGAGGTGGGTACGAGCAGTACGTC. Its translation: CATSDLDRGGYEQYV.

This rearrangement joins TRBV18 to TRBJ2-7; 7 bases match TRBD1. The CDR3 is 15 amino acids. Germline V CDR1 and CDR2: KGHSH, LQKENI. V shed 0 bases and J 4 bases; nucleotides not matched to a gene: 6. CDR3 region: CASSPPSGQKYEQYV. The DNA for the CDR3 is TGTGCCAGCTCACCACCGTCGGGACAGAAATACGAGCAGTACGTC.

The CDR3 DNA reads TGCGCCAGCAGCTTGGTCAACTTTGGTGAAAAACTGTTTTTT. Its protein product is CASSLVNFGEKLFF. The chain couples TRBV5-1 to TRBJ1-4; unclear D gene. CDR1 is SGHRS and CDR2 is YFSETQ in the germline V gene. The CDR3 is 14 amino acids. V lost 0 bases and J lost 7, with 10 bases in between.

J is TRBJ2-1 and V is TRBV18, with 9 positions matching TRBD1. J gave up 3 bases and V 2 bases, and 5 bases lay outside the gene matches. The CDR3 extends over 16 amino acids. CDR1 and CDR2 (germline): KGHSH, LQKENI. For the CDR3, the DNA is TGTGCCAGCTCACCAACAGGGGGCAACGTCTACAATGAGCAGTTCTTC. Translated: CASSPTGGNVYNEQFF.

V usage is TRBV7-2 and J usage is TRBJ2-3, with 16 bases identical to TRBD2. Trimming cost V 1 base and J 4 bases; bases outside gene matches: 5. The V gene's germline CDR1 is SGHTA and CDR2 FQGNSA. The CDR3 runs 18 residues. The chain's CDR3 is CASSLDGTSGGAPDTQYF. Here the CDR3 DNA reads TGTGCCAGCAGCTTAGACGGGACTAGCGGGGGGGCCCCAGATACGCAGTATTTT. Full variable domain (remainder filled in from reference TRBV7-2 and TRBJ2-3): GAGVSQSPSNKVTEKGKDVELRCDPISGHTALYWYRQSLGQGLEFLIYFQGNSAPDKSGLPSDRFSAERTGGSVSTLTIQRTQQEDSAVYLCASSLDGTSGGAPDTQYFGPGTRLTVL.

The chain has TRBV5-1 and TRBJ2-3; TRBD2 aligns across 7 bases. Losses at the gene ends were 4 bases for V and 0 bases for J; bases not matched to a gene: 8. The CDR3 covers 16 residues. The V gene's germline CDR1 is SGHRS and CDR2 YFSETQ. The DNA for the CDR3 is TGCGCCAGCAGCAGGGAGGGTAGCTTTAGCACAGATACGCAGTATTTT. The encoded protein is CASSREGSFSTDTQYF.

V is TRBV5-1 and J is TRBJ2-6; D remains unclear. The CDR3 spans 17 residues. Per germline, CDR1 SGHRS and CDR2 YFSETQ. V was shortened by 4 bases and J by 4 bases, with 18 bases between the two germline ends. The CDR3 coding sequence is TGCGCCAGCAGCCGGCGTACGGGTTCGCGGGGGGCCAACGTCCTGACTTTC. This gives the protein CASSRRTGSRGANVLTF. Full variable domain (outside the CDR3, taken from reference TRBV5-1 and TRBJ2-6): KAGVTQTPRYLIKTRGQQVTLSCSPISGHRSVSWYQQTPGQGLQFLFEYFSETQRNKGNFPGRFSGRQFSNSRSEMNVSTLELGDSALYLCASSRRTGSRGANVLTFGAGSRLTVL.

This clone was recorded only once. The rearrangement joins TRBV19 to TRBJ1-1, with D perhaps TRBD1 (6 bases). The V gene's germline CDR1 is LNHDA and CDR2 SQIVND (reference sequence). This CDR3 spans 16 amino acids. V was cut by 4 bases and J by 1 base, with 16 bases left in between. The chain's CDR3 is CASSNREFGGNTEAFF. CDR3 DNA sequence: TGTGCCAGTAGTAACAGGGAGTTCGGCGGGAACACTGAAGCTTTCTTT.

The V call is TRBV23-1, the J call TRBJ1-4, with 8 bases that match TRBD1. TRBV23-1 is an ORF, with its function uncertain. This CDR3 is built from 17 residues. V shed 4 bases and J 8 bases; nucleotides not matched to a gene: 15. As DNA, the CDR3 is TGCGCCAGCAGTCCCGAAGGAACAGGGGGAAGTCGAGAAAAACTGTTTTTT. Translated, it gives CASSPEGTGGSREKLFF.

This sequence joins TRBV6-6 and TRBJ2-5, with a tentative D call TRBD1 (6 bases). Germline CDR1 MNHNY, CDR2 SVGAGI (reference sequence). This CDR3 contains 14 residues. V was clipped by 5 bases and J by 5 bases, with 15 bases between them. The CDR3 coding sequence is TGTGCCAGCAGTCCACGAGGACAGTCTGAGACCCAGTACTTC. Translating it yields CASSPRGQSETQYF.

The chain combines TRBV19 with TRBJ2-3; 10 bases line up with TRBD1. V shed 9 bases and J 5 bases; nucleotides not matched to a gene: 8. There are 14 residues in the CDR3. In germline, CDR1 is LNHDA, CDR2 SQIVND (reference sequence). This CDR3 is CASNARDRGDTQYF. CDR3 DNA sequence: TGTGCCAGCAATGCCCGGGACAGGGGAGATACGCAGTATTTT.

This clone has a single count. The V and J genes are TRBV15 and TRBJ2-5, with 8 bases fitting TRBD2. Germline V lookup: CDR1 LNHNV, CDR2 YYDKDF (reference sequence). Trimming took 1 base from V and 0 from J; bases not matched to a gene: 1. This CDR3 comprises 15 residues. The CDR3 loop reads CATSRAGGYQETQYF. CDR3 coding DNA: TGTGCCACCAGCAGAGCGGGGGGGTACCAAGAGACCCAGTACTTC. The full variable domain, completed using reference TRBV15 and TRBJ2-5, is DAMVIQNPRYQVTQFGKPVTLSCSQTLNHNVMYWYQQKSSQAPKLLFHYYDKDFNNEADTPDNFQSRRPNTSFCFLDIRSPGLGDTAMYLCATSRAGGYQETQYFGPGTRLLVL.

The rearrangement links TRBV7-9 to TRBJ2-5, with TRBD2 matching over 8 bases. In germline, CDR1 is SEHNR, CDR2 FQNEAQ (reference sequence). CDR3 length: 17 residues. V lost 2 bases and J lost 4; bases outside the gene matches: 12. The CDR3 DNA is TGTGCCAGCAGCTTATATCTTGGGACTAGGACCCCAGAGACCCAGTACTTC. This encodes CASSLYLGTRTPETQYF. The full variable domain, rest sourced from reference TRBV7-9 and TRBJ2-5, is DTGVSQNPRHKITKRGQNVTFRCDPISEHNRLYWYRQTLGQGPEFLTYFQNEAQLEKSRLLSDRFSAERPKGSFSTLEIQRTEQGDSAMYLCASSLYLGTRTPETQYFGPGTRLLVL.

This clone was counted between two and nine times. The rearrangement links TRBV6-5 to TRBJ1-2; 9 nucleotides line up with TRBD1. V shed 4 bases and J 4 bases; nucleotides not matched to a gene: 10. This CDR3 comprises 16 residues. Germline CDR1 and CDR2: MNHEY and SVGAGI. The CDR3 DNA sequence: TGTGCCAGCAGTTCCATACAGGGGGCGGGGGCCTATGGCTACACCTTC. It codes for CASSSIQGAGAYGYTF.

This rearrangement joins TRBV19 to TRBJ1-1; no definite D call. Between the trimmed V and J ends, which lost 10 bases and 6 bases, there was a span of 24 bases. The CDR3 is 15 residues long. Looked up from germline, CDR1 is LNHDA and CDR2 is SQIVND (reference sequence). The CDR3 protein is CATKGETLLGSEAFF. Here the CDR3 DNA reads TGTGCCACAAAAGGAGAGACTCTTCTAGGCTCTGAAGCTTTCTTT.

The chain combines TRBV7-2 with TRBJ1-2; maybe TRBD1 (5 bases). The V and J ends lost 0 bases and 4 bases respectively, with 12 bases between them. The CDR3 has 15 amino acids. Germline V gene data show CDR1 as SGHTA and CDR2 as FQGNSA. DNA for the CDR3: TGTGCCAGCAGCTTAGCGCCGGGGGTCGCCTATGGCTACACCTTC. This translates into CASSLAPGVAYGYTF.

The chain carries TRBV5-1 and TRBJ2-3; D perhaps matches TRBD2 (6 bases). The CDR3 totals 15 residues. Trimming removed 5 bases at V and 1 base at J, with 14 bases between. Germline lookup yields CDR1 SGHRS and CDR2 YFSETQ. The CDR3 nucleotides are TGCGCCAGCAGGTACGGGGGAGAGGGCACAGATACGCAGTATTTT. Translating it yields CASRYGGEGTDTQYF.

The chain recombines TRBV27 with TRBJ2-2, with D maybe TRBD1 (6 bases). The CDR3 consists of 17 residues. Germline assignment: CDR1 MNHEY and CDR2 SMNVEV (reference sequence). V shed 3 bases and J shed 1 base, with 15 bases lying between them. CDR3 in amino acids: CASSFGGGGVNTGELFF. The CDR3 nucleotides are TGTGCCAGCAGTTTCGGTGGGGGCGGAGTGAACACCGGGGAGCTGTTTTTT.

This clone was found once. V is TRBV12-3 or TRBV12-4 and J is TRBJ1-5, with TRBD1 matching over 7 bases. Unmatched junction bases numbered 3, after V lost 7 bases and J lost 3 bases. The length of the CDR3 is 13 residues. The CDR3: CASTGTANQPQHF. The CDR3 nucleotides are TGTGCCAGCACCGGGACAGCCAATCAGCCCCAGCATTTT.

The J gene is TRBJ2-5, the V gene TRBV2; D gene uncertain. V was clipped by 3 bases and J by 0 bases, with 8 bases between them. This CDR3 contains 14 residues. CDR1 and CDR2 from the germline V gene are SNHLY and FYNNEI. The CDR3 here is CASSEAGYQETQYF. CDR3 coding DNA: TGTGCCAGCAGTGAGGCAGGATACCAAGAGACCCAGTACTTC.

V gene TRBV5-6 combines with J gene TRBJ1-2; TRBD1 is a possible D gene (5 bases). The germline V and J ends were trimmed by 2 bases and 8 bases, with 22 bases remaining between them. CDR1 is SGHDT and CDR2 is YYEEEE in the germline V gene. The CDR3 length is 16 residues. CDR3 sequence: CASSFIMTVGIGGYTF. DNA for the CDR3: TGTGCCAGCAGCTTTATCATGACAGTGGGGATAGGCGGCTACACCTTC.

CDR3 DNA: TGTGCCAGTACCGGGACTATACAAGAGACCCAGTACTTC. This gives the protein CASTGTIQETQYF. The chain employs TRBV2 and TRBJ2-5; 7 bases agree with TRBD2. The CDR3 length is 13 residues. Trimming took 9 bases from V and 2 from J; bases not matched to a gene: 6. Germline V gives CDR1 SNHLY, CDR2 FYNNEI. The variable domain in full, with the rest retrieved from reference TRBV2 and TRBJ2-5, is EPEVTQTPSHQVTQMGQEVILRCVPISNHLYFYWYRQILGQKVEFLVSFYNNEISEKSEIFDDQFSVERPDGSNFTLKIRSTKLEDSAMYFCASTGTIQETQYFGPGTRLLVL.

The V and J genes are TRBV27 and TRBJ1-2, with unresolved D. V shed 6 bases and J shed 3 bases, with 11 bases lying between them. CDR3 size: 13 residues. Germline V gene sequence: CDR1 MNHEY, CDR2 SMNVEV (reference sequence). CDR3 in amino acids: CASSSVRDYGYTF. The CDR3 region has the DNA TGTGCCAGCAGCTCCGTTCGGGACTATGGCTACACCTTC.